Below are 29 T cell receptor beta chains sequenced from a single sample in a study of CD8 T cells in Susac syndrome. When the RNA was reverse transcribed, random hexamers were used with an input of about 0.5 to 1 ug. TCRdb fed the immunoSEQ multiplex PCR reads into MiXCR, producing one record per CDR3 protein. The table shows around 99,000 distinct CDR3 sequences, with around 95% occurring only once. The sequencing input was CD4+ T cells from PBMCs. All receptors come from a human donor in good health.

This chain uses TRBV2 with TRBJ2-1; 9 bases line up with TRBD1. The CDR3 is 14 residues long. The germline V gene has CDR1 SNHLY and CDR2 FYNNEI. Unmatched junction bases numbered 9, after V lost 7 bases and J lost 8 bases. The chain's CDR3 is CASTAGTGRDEQFF. For the CDR3, the DNA is TGTGCCAGCACCGCCGGGACAGGGAGGGATGAGCAGTTCTTC.

The chain couples TRBV7-9 to TRBJ2-5; 7 nucleotides match TRBD1. This CDR3 region has 15 residues. Germline CDR1 SEHNR, CDR2 FQNEAQ (reference sequence). V was pared by 5 bases and J by 5 bases, with 11 bases of the junction left unmatched. This CDR3 is CASSTGTASSETQYF. The CDR3 DNA reads TGTGCCAGCAGCACTGGGACAGCCTCCTCGGAGACCCAGTACTTC. Full variable domain (rest looked up from reference TRBV7-9 and TRBJ2-5): DTGVSQNPRHKITKRGQNVTFRCDPISEHNRLYWYRQTLGQGPEFLTYFQNEAQLEKSRLLSDRFSAERPKGSFSTLEIQRTEQGDSAMYLCASSTGTASSETQYFGPGTRLLVL.

This chain links TRBV6-1 with TRBJ2-7; unclear D gene. V dropped 6 bases and J dropped 5 bases, with 29 bases sitting between them. CDR1 and CDR2 (germline): MNHNS, SASEGT. This CDR3 spans 18 amino acids. For the CDR3, the DNA is TGTGCCAGCAGCCCAGAAGGGCTAAAGGGCGGAGCGTCCCACGAGCAGTACTTC. Translation: CASSPEGLKGGASHEQYF.

The chain uses TRBV18 and TRBJ2-4, with a weak D call TRBD2 (5 bases). Germline loops: CDR1 KGHSH, CDR2 LQKENI. Trimming stripped 0 bases from V and 2 bases from J, with 8 bases between. The CDR3 has 15 amino acids. The CDR3, as DNA: TGTGCCAGCTCACCACCGCCGGGAACCAAAAACATTCAGTACTTC. Protein sequence: CASSPPPGTKNIQYF.

This chain connects TRBV6-2 or TRBV6-3 to TRBJ1-1, with unresolved D. V was pared by 6 bases and J by 0 bases, with 11 bases between. CDR1 MNHEY and CDR2 SVGEGT come from the germline V gene. The CDR3 runs to 14 residues. CDR3 bases: TGTGCCAGCAGCGCAGGTAGGATGAACACTGAAGCTTTCTTT. It translates to CASSAGRMNTEAFF.

The DNA of the CDR3 is TGTGCCAGCAGCTTAGACAGGGGATATGAGCAGTACTTC. The encoded protein is CASSLDRGYEQYF. This chain links TRBV7-3 with TRBJ2-7, with 8 bases matching TRBD1. Germline assignment: CDR1 SGHTA and CDR2 FQGTGA. The junction had 4 bases not matched to a gene; V was cut back by 2 bases and J by 7 bases. The CDR3 loop spans 13 amino acids.

The chain employs TRBV28 and TRBJ2-2; TRBD1 matches at 9 bases. After removal of 7 bases from V and 5 bases from J, the junction contained 17 bases not matched to a gene. Germline CDR1 MDHEN, CDR2 SYDVKM. The CDR3 has 18 amino acids. CDR3 nucleotides: TGTGCCAGCACCAATCCCCCTTTATACAGGGGGCGGACCGGGGAGCTGTTTTTT. Its protein is CASTNPPLYRGRTGELFF.

V usage is TRBV29-1 and J usage is TRBJ2-7; D perhaps matches TRBD1 (5 bases). The germline V gene has CDR1 SQVTM and CDR2 ANQGSEA. The CDR3 covers 10 residues. V was trimmed by 4 bases and J by 4 bases, leaving 5 bases between them. The CDR3 DNA follows: TGCAGCGTTGGACAGTACGAGCAGTACTTC. Translation: CSVGQYEQYF.

The chain employs TRBV13 and TRBJ2-3; no firm D call. This CDR3 region has 12 residues. Germline lookup yields CDR1 PRHDT and CDR2 FYEKMQ (reference sequence). Between the trimmed V and J ends, which lost 4 bases and 9 bases, there was a span of 11 bases. This CDR3 is CASSSTSSTQYF. CDR3 nucleotide sequence: TGTGCCAGCAGCTCCACCTCCAGCACGCAGTATTTT. Variable domain in full (rest from reference TRBV13 and TRBJ2-3): AAGVIQSPRHLIKEKRETATLKCYPIPRHDTVYWYQQGPGQDPQFLISFYEKMQSDKGSIPDRFSAQQFSDYHSELNMSSLELGDSALYFCASSSTSSTQYFGPGTRLTVL.

V gene TRBV5-1 combines with J gene TRBJ2-3; D is unclear. Germline values: CDR1 SGHRS, CDR2 YFSETQ. This CDR3 spans 16 amino acids. V lost 4 bases and J 1 base, leaving 16 bases between the germline ends. CDR3 nucleotide sequence: TGCGCCAGCAGCCCGATGGGGTCTGGAGGCACAGATACGCAGTATTTT. Translating gives CASSPMGSGGTDTQYF.

V gene TRBV14 combines with J gene TRBJ1-1; D is unresolved. CDR1 and CDR2 from the germline V gene are SGHDN and FVKESK. The CDR3 sequence is 13 residues long. The germline V and J ends were trimmed by 0 bases and 1 base, with 3 bases remaining between them. The CDR3 sequence: CASSQDQNTEAFF. CDR3 nucleotide sequence: TGTGCCAGCAGCCAAGATCAGAACACTGAAGCTTTCTTT.

The chain employs TRBV6-5 and TRBJ2-1, with D tentatively TRBD2 (5 bases). The CDR3 extends over 18 amino acids. Trimming stripped 0 bases from V and 0 bases from J, with 15 bases between. The germline gives CDR1 MNHEY, CDR2 SVGAGI. CDR3 nucleotides: TGTGCCAGCAGTTACTCGCTGGGCGGGTACAGCTCCTACAATGAGCAGTTCTTC. It yields the protein CASSYSLGGYSSYNEQFF.

The genes are TRBV29-1 and TRBJ1-3; tentatively, D is TRBD1 (6 bases). Germline values: CDR1 SQVTM, CDR2 ANQGSEA. Trimming left V 6 bases short and J 4 bases short, with 16 bases between. The CDR3 contains 14 residues. The CDR3: CSVEPRGTGNTIYF. Here the CDR3 DNA reads TGCAGCGTAGAACCCAGGGGAACGGGAAACACCATATATTTT.

This CDR3 is CASSLGLAGAADTQYF. CDR3 sequence (DNA): TGCGCCAGCAGCTTGGGCCTAGCGGGGGCTGCGGATACGCAGTATTTT. This rearrangement joins TRBV5-1 to TRBJ2-3; 10 bases map to TRBD2. The CDR3 covers 16 residues. The V gene end was trimmed by 0 bases and the J gene end by 6 bases; junction bases not matched to a gene: 7. Germline V gene data show CDR1 as SGHRS and CDR2 as YFSETQ.

This clonotype was detected once. V usage is TRBV29-1 and J usage is TRBJ1-2, with 9 bases identical to TRBD1. Germline lookup yields CDR1 SQVTM and CDR2 ANQGSEA. V lost 6 bases and J lost 2; bases outside the gene matches: 4. The CDR3 is 13 residues long. The CDR3 sequence is CSVRDRENYGYTF. The CDR3 coding sequence is TGCAGCGTCCGGGACAGGGAAAACTATGGCTACACCTTC.

This chain connects TRBV4-1 to TRBJ1-5; D is unresolved. Germline assignment: CDR1 MGHRA and CDR2 YSYEKL. This CDR3 is 15 amino acids long. Trimming stripped 0 bases from V and 4 bases from J, with 10 bases between. Written as DNA, the CDR3 is TGCGCCAGCAGCCAAGAGACGGGGTGGAATCAGCCCCAGCATTTT. Translated, it gives CASSQETGWNQPQHF.

V is TRBV28 and J is TRBJ2-7; D is unresolved. Germline V lookup: CDR1 MDHEN, CDR2 SYDVKM. With 1 base removed from V and 3 bases from J, the gap between germline ends came to 7 bases. The CDR3 is 13 amino acids. CDR3 sequence: CASSLSSIYEQYF. The CDR3 coding sequence is TGTGCCAGCAGTTTATCTTCCATCTACGAGCAGTACTTC.

This chain connects TRBV30 to TRBJ1-2; D ambiguous. Trimming cost V 0 bases and J 8 bases, with 7 bases left between them. There are 11 residues in the CDR3. Germline CDR1 GTSNPN, CDR2 SVGIG (reference sequence). The CDR3 coding sequence is TGTGCCTGGAGTGTAGCTAGGGGCTACACCTTC. Amino acid sequence: CAWSVARGYTF.

The chain's CDR3 is CASSYRLAGDQETQYF. Written as DNA, the CDR3 is TGTGCCAGCAGCTATAGACTAGCGGGAGACCAAGAGACCCAGTACTTC. V usage is TRBV5-4 and J usage is TRBJ2-5, with 12 nucleotides matching TRBD2. CDR1 and CDR2 (germline): SGHNT, YYREEE (reference sequence). The CDR3 length is 16 residues. V lost 3 bases, J lost 0 bases, and 3 bases stayed unmatched.

This clonotype turned up a few times. This chain uses TRBV7-2 with TRBJ2-3; D is undetermined. The CDR3 runs 12 residues. Germline CDR1 and CDR2: SGHTA and FQGNSA. V gave up 0 bases and J gave up 3 bases, with 1 base separating them. The CDR3 nucleotides are TGTGCCAGCAGCTTAGCGACAGATACGCAGTATTTT. It is translated as CASSLATDTQYF.

The chain recombines TRBV5-1 with TRBJ1-3, with D hard to call. The CDR3 totals 15 residues. V was trimmed by 1 base and J by 0 bases, leaving 8 bases between them. Germline lookup yields CDR1 SGHRS and CDR2 YFSETQ. This chain's CDR3 is CASSLSGNSGNTIYF. The DNA of the CDR3 is TGCGCCAGCAGCTTGTCTGGTAACTCTGGAAACACCATATATTTT.

This clonotype is a singleton in its sample. The chain is built from TRBV9 and TRBJ1-2; 10 bases agree with TRBD1. The CDR3 has 16 amino acids. J lost 8 bases, V lost 4 bases, and 14 bases had no gene match. The germline V gene has CDR1 SGDLS and CDR2 YYNGEE. The CDR3: CASSSLSGTGVDGYTF. The DNA for the CDR3 is TGTGCCAGCAGCTCCCTTTCGGGGACAGGGGTCGACGGCTACACCTTC.

This chain links TRBV5-1 with TRBJ1-1, with D tentatively TRBD1 (5 bases). The V gene's germline CDR1 is SGHRS and CDR2 YFSETQ. V was pared by 5 bases and J by 4 bases, with 12 bases between. The CDR3 loop spans 13 amino acids. CDR3 coding DNA: TGCGCCAGCAGTACAGGCTCGGGCACTGAAGCTTTCTTT. Its translation is CASSTGSGTEAFF.

The rearrangement links TRBV5-6 to TRBJ1-2, with D maybe TRBD1 (6 bases). Trimming took off 0 bases at V and 4 bases at J, with 16 bases between the two ends. Germline V CDR1 and CDR2: SGHDT, YYEEEE. The CDR3 totals 16 residues. CDR3 sequence (DNA): TGTGCCAGCAGCTTGGACGGGGCAGGGGACCTCTATGGCTACACCTTC. It specifies CASSLDGAGDLYGYTF.

The chain joins TRBV2 to TRBJ1-5; TRBD1 matches 8 bases. Germline CDR1 SNHLY, CDR2 FYNNEI. Trimming at V came to 4 bases and at J to 3 bases, leaving 2 bases not matched to a gene. The length of the CDR3 is 14 residues. The CDR3 coding sequence is TGTGCCAGCAGTGGGGACAGGAACAATCAGCCCCAGCATTTT. Protein sequence: CASSGDRNNQPQHF.

The chain links TRBV3-1 to TRBJ2-5; the match to TRBD2 covers 10 bases. Germline trimming cut 3 bases from V and 5 bases from J; bases unmatched to any gene: 9. Per the germline V gene, CDR1 is LGHDT and CDR2 is YNNKEL (reference sequence). CDR3 size: 16 residues. The CDR3 sequence: CASSHHRAGGRETQYF. In DNA form, the CDR3 reads TGTGCCAGCAGCCACCACCGAGCGGGAGGGCGGGAGACCCAGTACTTC.

This rearrangement joins TRBV11-2 to TRBJ2-1, with D perhaps matching TRBD2 (7 bases). Trimming pared 5 bases from V and 10 bases from J, leaving 24 bases between. Germline V lookup: CDR1 SGHAT, CDR2 FQNNGV. The CDR3 is 16 residues long. The CDR3 loop reads CASSRGGAGWSGEQFF. The CDR3 DNA is TGTGCCAGCAGCCGAGGGGGGGCGGGGTGGAGTGGAGAGCAGTTCTTC.

The rearrangement joins TRBV5-4 to TRBJ2-7, with 8 bases matching TRBD1. Looked up from germline, CDR1 is SGHNT and CDR2 is YYREEE (reference sequence). This CDR3 contains 23 residues. The J segment lost 3 bases and the V segment lost 0 bases, leaving 29 bases of the junction unmatched. CDR3 residues: CASSLARGTGQGPDKGGGYEQYF. The DNA for the CDR3 is TGTGCCAGCAGCTTGGCGCGCGGAACTGGACAGGGTCCAGACAAAGGTGGGGGCTACGAGCAGTACTTC.

The CDR3 region is CASSRPDAQPQHF. For the CDR3, the DNA is TGCGCCAGCAGCCGGCCAGATGCTCAGCCCCAGCATTTT. V usage is TRBV4-1 and J usage is TRBJ1-5; D not certain. This CDR3 spans 13 amino acids. V lost 4 bases to trimming and J lost 6 bases, with 10 bases between them. Germline CDR1 reads MGHRA; CDR2 reads YSYEKL.